The 14 T cell receptor beta chains reported below all come from one sample, sequenced in a study of monozygotic twins with inflammatory bowel disease. Reanalyzing the 5' RACE reads, TCRdb keeps one entry per CDR3 protein, without DNA. The sample totals over 110,000 distinct CDR3 sequences. Specimen: blood. The source is a human donor with ulcerative colitis or Crohn's disease, or a healthy co-twin of an affected twin (not recorded which).

The chain joins TRBV7-6 to TRBJ2-1; TCRdb picks TRBD1, but there is no DNA to check that call. CDR1 is SGHVS, CDR2 FNYEAQ, per germline. This CDR3 comprises 14 residues. The CDR3 loop reads CASSPWDRYNEQFF. Looking up the rest from reference TRBV7-6 and TRBJ2-1 gives the full variable domain: GAGVSQSPRYKVTKRGQDVALRCDPISGHVSLYWYRQALGQGPEFLTYFNYEAQQDKSGLPNDRFSAERPEGSISTLTIQRTEQRDSAMYRCASSPWDRYNEQFFGPGTRLTVL.

The chain employs TRBV7-3 and TRBJ2-3. From germline, CDR1 is SGHTA and CDR2 FQGTGA. This CDR3 is 15 amino acids long. The CDR3 spells CASRVDRHSTDTQYF.

The V gene is TRBV7-2, the J gene TRBJ1-2. CDR1 is SGHTA and CDR2 is FQGNSA in the germline V gene. The CDR3 totals 12 residues. The CDR3 sequence: CASSFFDRGYTF.

The genes are TRBV24-1 and TRBJ2-5; TCRdb's D gene call, TRBD2, goes unchecked for lack of DNA. Germline-derived CDR1 and CDR2 are KGHDR and SFDVKD. This CDR3 is built from 16 residues. CDR3 sequence: CATSENRLAGTETQYF.

V gene TRBV18 combines with J gene TRBJ2-7; the D call from TCRdb, TRBD1, cannot be confirmed without DNA. From germline, CDR1 is KGHSH and CDR2 LQKENI. The CDR3 loop spans 14 amino acids. CDR3 loop: CASSPPGQGYEQYF.

The chain carries TRBV9 and TRBJ1-5. CDR1 is SGDLS and CDR2 is YYNGEE in the germline V gene. The CDR3 runs 14 residues. The CDR3 reads CASSVVGPNQPQHF.

This rearrangement joins TRBV20-1 to TRBJ2-1; without DNA, the TCRdb call of TRBD2 cannot be checked. Per the germline V gene, CDR1 is DFQATT and CDR2 is SNEGSKA (reference sequence). The CDR3 spans 14 residues. The CDR3 region is CSAQLAGGRGEQFF.

The CDR3 region is CASSLWSSGISYEQYF. V gene TRBV12-3 or TRBV12-4 combines with J gene TRBJ2-7; TCRdb's D call of TRBD2 is untestable without DNA. This CDR3 spans 16 amino acids.

V usage is TRBV20-1 and J usage is TRBJ1-4; lacking DNA, the TRBD1 call made by TCRdb goes unchecked. There are 13 residues in the CDR3. CDR1 DFQATT and CDR2 SNEGSKA come from the germline V gene (reference sequence). CDR3 in amino acids: CSASRGAYEKLFF.

This chain uses TRBV29-1 with TRBJ2-7; as DNA is missing, the TRBD1 call by TCRdb cannot be tested. Germline values: CDR1 SQVTM, CDR2 ANQGSEA. This CDR3 spans 15 amino acids. The CDR3 sequence is CSVDGTGRNTYEQYF.

The V and J genes are TRBV29-1 and TRBJ1-4; TCRdb lists TRBD1, though no DNA is available to test this call. The CDR3 loop spans 13 amino acids. Germline V gene lookup returns CDR1 SQVTM and CDR2 ANQGSEA. The CDR3 reads CSVPGTGREKLFF.

The V call is TRBV18, the J call TRBJ2-5. The CDR3 covers 14 residues. Germline lookup yields CDR1 KGHSH and CDR2 LQKENI. The CDR3 protein is CASSGFPAQETQYF.

The chain carries TRBV6-5 and TRBJ2-6; the D call from TCRdb, TRBD1, cannot be confirmed without DNA. This CDR3 is 16 amino acids long. Germline loops: CDR1 MNHEY, CDR2 SVGAGI. The CDR3 sequence is CASSYSGGHRANVLTF.

The chain is built from TRBV7-6 and TRBJ2-2; the D gene TCRdb calls, TRBD2, cannot be checked with no DNA. This CDR3 has 17 amino acids. Germline-derived CDR1 and CDR2 are SGHVS and FNYEAQ. The CDR3 is CASSLEPKTDYTGELFF.